This T cell receptor (beta chain) was recovered during a study of beta chain features in type 1 diabetes. In the study overall: Age, gender, cell numbers and subset yield matched between patients and controls.

Investigators reverse transcribed all isolated RNA, so they sequenced expressed TCRB transcripts. The table came from immunoSEQ multiplex PCR; TCRdb's copy has only in-frame clones and leaves some out. Of hundreds of thousands of clones in the sample, roughly 16% were seen once. Regarding the study as a whole: The study found fewer insertions and more deletions at VDJ junctions in type 1 diabetes patients.

V trimming: 0 bases; J trimming: 0 bases; junction bases outside the gene matches: 17. Germline V lookup: CDR1 LNHNV, CDR2 YYDKDF (reference sequence). The CDR3 covers 21 residues. This clone was seen once. Its specificity is unknown. The chain couples TRBV15 to TRBJ2-1, with TRBD1 identical over 7 bases. Sequencing was done on a sample of naive CD4+ T cells from blood. The sequence came from a young woman in good health. CDR3 in DNA: TGTGCCACCAGCAGAGAGTACGTGACAGGGATGCGACTAAGCTCCTACAATGAGCAGTTCTTC. Protein: CATSREYVTGMRLSSYNEQFF.